Reported below is one TCR beta chain. This sample is part of a study of blood T cell repertoires in COVID-19. Study-level background: The samples span acute and convalescent COVID-19 from the United States, Italy and Spain. PBMCs, B-cell-depleted T cells, or T cells provided the cDNA or gDNA that made up the material.

The data were produced by immunoSEQ multiplex PCR, yet TCRdb's version contains in-frame clones alone and is incomplete. Among 200,000 to 250,000 clones listed, roughly 85% were seen once. Participants' own reports of clinical history determined their cohort assignment. V shed 4 bases and J shed 3 bases, with 15 bases lying between them. Per the germline V gene, CDR1 is MNHEY and CDR2 is SMNVEV (reference sequence). CDR3 length: 16 amino acids. This rearrangement joins TRBV27 to TRBJ1-4; no definite D call. The source of this sequence is a woman between 50 and 59 years old with acute COVID-19. Input material: PBMCs or T cells enriched from blood (not recorded which). CDR3 sequence: CASSYAIGVPNEKLFF. CDR3 nucleotides: TGTGCCAGCAGTTACGCGATCGGGGTCCCTAATGAAAAACTGTTTTTT.